Listed below are T cell receptor beta chains from one sample, sequenced in a study of control samples from healthy donors and cancer patients. Some clones are missing from TCRdb's copy, which holds only in-frame ones; the method was immunoSEQ multiplex PCR. Of some 250,000 clones in the sample, almost 85% were seen once. Sequenced material: PBMCs. The origin of the receptors is a woman in her sixties with lung cancer. The conserved cysteine and the conserved F or W are not part of the CDR3 here.

V gene	J gene	CDR3 protein
TRBV10-3	TRBJ1-5	AISAHGRNQPQH
TRBV30	TRBJ2-7	AWSVTGSEQY
TRBV10-3	TRBJ1-3	AISELKATSGNTIY
TRBV20-1	TRBJ1-4	SASRNRANEKLF
TRBV5-1	TRBJ2-2	ASSPGQGRTGELF
TRBV5-1	TRBJ2-5	ASSLSGPREETQY
TRBV13	TRBJ2-2	ASSLGSAGTRTGELF
TRBV28	TRBJ1-2	ASSLLPGQGSGGYT
TRBV5-4	TRBJ2-3	ASSLGTSGGEDTQY
TRBV7-9	TRBJ1-4	ASSLGAGSGEKLF
TRBV7-9	TRBJ2-7	ASSPSGPYGYEQY
TRBV11-1	TRBJ2-1	ASSLRAPDRGNEQF
TRBV2	TRBJ1-4	ASSEQGPGTTNEKLF
TRBV7-2	TRBJ1-6	ASSYLPGQGNSPLH
TRBV5-1	TRBJ2-7	ASSPGTSGSYSYEQY
TRBV27	TRBJ1-2	ASSFIRGGYGYT
TRBV2	TRBJ2-7	ASSIAGVETYEQY
TRBV4-1	TRBJ2-7	ASSLTTGGGYEQY
TRBV18	TRBJ1-6	ASSPGAWNSPLH
TRBV9	TRBJ1-2	ASSPQTGTPAGPGYT
TRBV5-4	TRBJ2-3	ASSSIQSTDTQY
TRBV19	TRBJ1-1	ASTQSAQTNTEAF
TRBV7-3	TRBJ2-1	ASSLGLVGGDEQF
TRBV7-3	TRBJ2-2	ASSLNREEGATGELF
TRBV27	TRBJ2-1	ASSSDGGSPSSYNEQF
TRBV28	TRBJ2-2	ASGLAGDFYGELF
TRBV3-1/TRBV3-2	TRBJ1-1	ASSHTDGGTEAF
TRBV6-5	TRBJ1-2	ASRGGGANYGYT
TRBV18	TRBJ1-1	ASSPSSRIVTEAF
TRBV4-1	TRBJ1-3	ASSRGQGPSSGNTIY
TRBV12-3/TRBV12-4	TRBJ1-1	ASSFSTGEAF
TRBV12-1	TRBJ2-7	ASSTPDHYEQY
TRBV19	TRBJ2-4	ASSIAGAKNIQY
TRBV11-2	TRBJ1-2	ASTQKGTGPPYGYT
TRBV19	TRBJ1-1	ASSADRGATEAF
TRBV30	TRBJ2-1	ARRGLAGDNEQF
TRBV7-2	TRBJ2-1	ASSLQGWNGEQF
TRBV5-1	TRBJ2-7	ASSGGPSDRRTLYEQY
TRBV27	TRBJ1-1	ASSPTQGVNTEAF
TRBV28	TRBJ1-4	ASSSAGTGGEKLF
TRBV6-2/TRBV6-3	TRBJ2-1	ASSYSIDGGAYNEQF